Shown below are 19 T cell receptor beta chains from a single sample sequenced in a study of OX40 agonist ivuxolimab in advanced cancers. The data were produced by immunoSEQ multiplex PCR, yet TCRdb's version contains in-frame clones alone and is incomplete. The sample consists of tens of thousands of clones, more than 70% of them appearing once. The specimen was CD4+ or CD8+ T cells sorted from blood, collected in a trial of the OX40 agonist ivuxolimab. These receptor sequences come from an adult with an advanced solid tumor such as melanoma, head and neck, liver or kidney cancer.

The chain employs TRBV10-2 and TRBJ2-1; no clear D gene. V dropped 0 bases and J dropped 0 bases, with 12 bases sitting between them. This CDR3 comprises 17 residues. Germline lookup yields CDR1 WSHSY and CDR2 SAAADI. CDR3 residues: CASSESRALSSYNEQFF. The CDR3 DNA sequence: TGCGCCAGCAGTGAGTCGAGAGCCCTAAGCTCCTACAATGAGCAGTTCTTC.

CDR3 region: CASSPTGVNEQFF. The CDR3 nucleotides read TGTGCCAGCAGCCCTACAGGGGTCAATGAGCAGTTCTTC. The chain uses TRBV11-2 and TRBJ2-1, with 7 nucleotides matching TRBD1. Germline CDR1 reads SGHAT; CDR2 reads FQNNGV. Unmatched junction bases numbered 4, after V lost 5 bases and J lost 6 bases. CDR3 length equals 13 residues.

This chain uses TRBV19 with TRBJ2-1; possibly TRBD2 for D (7 bases). Germline V lookup: CDR1 LNHDA, CDR2 SQIVND (reference sequence). V dropped 0 bases and J dropped 7 bases, with 16 bases sitting between them. CDR3 length equals 16 residues. CDR3 region: CASSIDQWTRGNEQFF. The CDR3 nucleotides are TGTGCCAGTAGTATAGATCAGTGGACTAGGGGGAATGAGCAGTTCTTC.

This chain connects TRBV5-5 to TRBJ1-2; D is ambiguous. Trimming left V 2 bases short and J 0 bases short, with 5 bases between. Germline V CDR1 and CDR2: SGHKS, YYEKEE (reference sequence). There are 13 residues in the CDR3. CDR3 sequence reads: CASSLNANYGYTF. DNA of the CDR3: TGTGCCAGCAGCTTAAATGCTAACTATGGCTACACCTTC.

The V call is TRBV13, the J call TRBJ2-1; D is unclear. The CDR3 covers 13 residues. Deletions cut 5 bases from V and 4 bases from J, with 9 bases between. Germline CDR1 reads PRHDT; CDR2 reads FYEKMQ (reference sequence). CDR3 DNA sequence: TGTGCCAGCAGCGGCAGACTTTACAATGAGCAGTTCTTC. It yields the protein CASSGRLYNEQFF.

The rearrangement joins TRBV28 to TRBJ2-7; maybe TRBD1 (7 bases). The CDR3 consists of 14 residues. Germline V CDR1 and CDR2: MDHEN, SYDVKM. V was cut by 6 bases and J by 3 bases, with 15 bases left in between. CDR3 loop: CASRYVQGGYEQYF. CDR3 coding DNA: TGTGCCAGCAGATACGTGCAGGGGGGCTACGAGCAGTACTTC.

The V gene is TRBV19, the J gene TRBJ2-3; the D is unclear. Per germline, CDR1 LNHDA and CDR2 SQIVND (reference sequence). The CDR3 sequence is 16 residues long. Trimming cost V 3 bases and J 1 base, with 14 bases left between them. The DNA for the CDR3 is TGTGCCAGTAGTATTGGTGTCCGGACCCGCACAGATACGCAGTATTTT. Translation: CASSIGVRTRTDTQYF.

The chain uses TRBV5-6 and TRBJ2-7; 11 bases fit TRBD2. The CDR3 has 16 amino acids. The ends lost 2 bases at V and 4 bases at J; junction bases unmatched: 8. Germline CDR1 is SGHDT and CDR2 is YYEEEE. The CDR3 coding sequence is TGTGCCAGCAGCTTAGCGACTAGCGGGGAGTTTTACGAGCAGTACTTC. It encodes CASSLATSGEFYEQYF.

The rearrangement links TRBV4-1 to TRBJ1-6; D might be TRBD1 (5 bases). V was shortened by 8 bases and J by 9 bases, with 17 bases between the two germline ends. Germline V gene sequence: CDR1 MGHRA, CDR2 YSYEKL. The CDR3 extends over 14 amino acids. CDR3 bases: TGCGCCAGCGCCCCGGGAGGGGAGGGTTCACCCCTCCACTTT. This codes for CASAPGGEGSPLHF.

This chain joins TRBV6-5 and TRBJ1-1; tentatively, D is TRBD1 (6 bases). The V and J ends lost 8 bases and 2 bases respectively, with 18 bases between them. This CDR3 is 15 amino acids long. The V gene's germline CDR1 is MNHEY and CDR2 SVGAGI. The CDR3 DNA sequence: TGTGCCAGCTGTAAAAGGGGGGGCCCCAACACTGAAGCTTTCTTT. Its translation is CASCKRGGPNTEAFF.

A single count supports this clone. The chain has TRBV7-2 and TRBJ2-3; D may be TRBD2 (5 bases). The CDR3 contains 14 residues. Germline V gives CDR1 SGHTA, CDR2 FQGNSA. The V and J ends lost 5 bases and 5 bases respectively, with 14 bases between them. As DNA, the CDR3 is TGTGCCAGCAGCCGATCGAGGGTTCAAGATACGCAGTATTTT. It specifies CASSRSRVQDTQYF.

The chain joins TRBV27 to TRBJ2-7; D not certain. V lost 1 base and J 6 bases, leaving 4 bases between the germline ends. From germline, CDR1 is MNHEY and CDR2 SMNVEV (reference sequence). This CDR3 has 11 residues. CDR3 in amino acids: CASSLYGEQYF. CDR3 DNA sequence: TGTGCCAGCAGTTTATACGGCGAGCAGTACTTC.

This clone was observed once. This chain connects TRBV4-1 to TRBJ2-7; TRBD1 matches at 8 bases. CDR1 and CDR2 (germline): MGHRA, YSYEKL. With V trimmed by 4 bases and J by 3 bases, 11 bases remained unmatched. The CDR3 spans 16 residues. DNA of the CDR3: TGCGCCAGCAGCCCCTATCCGGACAGGGTAGGCTACGAGCAGTACTTC. Its translation is CASSPYPDRVGYEQYF.

This rearrangement joins TRBV7-8 to TRBJ1-1; D not certain. CDR3 size: 13 residues. Germline V gene data show CDR1 as SGHVS and CDR2 as FQNEAQ. Trimming stripped 4 bases from V and 4 bases from J, with 10 bases between. The CDR3 here is CASSSEFVTEAFF. The CDR3, as DNA: TGTGCCAGCAGCTCTGAATTTGTCACTGAAGCTTTCTTT.

The genes are TRBV14 and TRBJ2-1, with D possibly matching TRBD1 (5 bases). Germline-derived CDR1 and CDR2 are SGHDN and FVKESK. Trimming took off 4 bases at V and 3 bases at J, with 10 bases between the two ends. CDR3 length equals 14 residues. DNA for the CDR3: TGTGCCAGCAGCCGAAGGACAAACTACAATGAGCAGTTCTTC. It specifies CASSRRTNYNEQFF.

The DNA for the CDR3 is TGTGCCAGTAGTACCGGAAATCAGCCCCAGCATTTT. Its protein is CASSTGNQPQHF. V is TRBV19 and J is TRBJ1-5; D is uncertain. The CDR3 totals 12 residues. Deletions cut 4 bases from V and 4 bases from J, with 5 bases between. CDR1 is LNHDA and CDR2 is SQIVND in the germline V gene (reference sequence).

This chain uses TRBV5-1 with TRBJ2-1; D is uncertain. Trimming took 3 bases from V and 4 from J, leaving 11 bases between them. Germline values: CDR1 SGHRS, CDR2 YFSETQ. This CDR3 has 14 amino acids. CDR3 amino acids: CASSSLNLYNEQFF. The CDR3 nucleotides read TGCGCCAGCAGCTCCCTAAACCTATACAATGAGCAGTTCTTC.

This clone was observed once. The chain uses TRBV11-2 and TRBJ2-2, with D unclear. The germline CDR1 and CDR2 sequences are SGHAT and FQNNGV. CDR3 length: 14 residues. V was cut by 3 bases and J by 1 base, with 6 bases left in between. The CDR3 spells CASSFQGNTGELFF. CDR3 DNA: TGTGCCAGCAGCTTCCAAGGGAACACCGGGGAGCTGTTTTTT.

This clone appeared once. V gene TRBV11-2 combines with J gene TRBJ1-2; 8 bases are shared with TRBD1. There are 17 residues in the CDR3. J gave up 6 bases and V 5 bases, and 17 bases lay outside the gene matches. Germline V gene data show CDR1 as SGHAT and CDR2 as FQNNGV. The CDR3 here is CASSLYLTDREANGYTF. CDR3 nucleotide sequence: TGTGCCAGCAGCCTTTATCTAACGGACAGGGAGGCGAATGGCTACACCTTC.